One sample yielded the 9 T cell receptor beta chains listed below, sequenced in a study of STAT5B mutations in CD4+ large granular lymphocyte leukemia. Here immunoSEQ multiplex PCR was the method, and the copy in TCRdb shows in-frame clones only, minus some. The sample shows tens of thousands of clones, roughly 84% of them seen only once. The sequencing input was CD4+ T cells from blood buffy coats. Source of these receptors: a human donor in good health.

The chain is built from TRBV15 and TRBJ1-5, with D maybe TRBD1 (6 bases). V lost 3 bases and J lost 2, with 14 bases in between. Germline CDR1 and CDR2: LNHNV and YYDKDF (reference sequence). This CDR3 is 16 amino acids long. The CDR3 spells CATSSWDIGGNQPQHF. CDR3 DNA sequence: TGTGCCACCAGCAGTTGGGACATCGGAGGCAATCAGCCCCAGCATTTT. Full variable domain (missing parts from reference TRBV15 and TRBJ1-5): DAMVIQNPRYQVTQFGKPVTLSCSQTLNHNVMYWYQQKSSQAPKLLFHYYDKDFNNEADTPDNFQSRRPNTSFCFLDIRSPGLGDTAMYLCATSSWDIGGNQPQHFGDGTRLSIL.

CDR3 region: CASSVDRGDTEAFF. The CDR3, as DNA: TGTGCCAGCAGCGTAGACAGGGGGGACACTGAAGCTTTCTTT. The V and J genes are TRBV9 and TRBJ1-1, with 8 bases lining up with TRBD1. J gave up 3 bases and V 0 bases, and 1 base lay outside the gene matches. The CDR3 loop spans 14 amino acids. Germline CDR1 and CDR2: SGDLS and YYNGEE.

This chain connects TRBV19 to TRBJ1-1; D is perhaps TRBD1 (5 bases). V dropped 5 bases and J dropped 0 bases, with 16 bases sitting between them. There are 16 residues in the CDR3. Germline CDR1 and CDR2: LNHDA and SQIVND (reference sequence). The CDR3 coding sequence is TGTGCCAGTAGTGTGGGGGTAGGCGGAATGAACACTGAAGCTTTCTTT. It yields the protein CASSVGVGGMNTEAFF.

V gene TRBV19 combines with J gene TRBJ2-7; 7 bases match TRBD1. The CDR3 covers 14 residues. The germline CDR1 and CDR2 sequences are LNHDA and SQIVND (reference sequence). Trimming removed 4 bases from V and 3 bases from J; junction bases left unmatched: 6. CDR3 nucleotides: TGTGCCAGTAGTACCCGACAGGGAAACTACGAGCAGTACTTC. Translation: CASSTRQGNYEQYF. The whole variable domain, filled in from reference TRBV19 and TRBJ2-7, reads DGGITQSPKYLFRKEGQNVTLSCEQNLNHDAMYWYRQDPGQGLRLIYYSQIVNDFQKGDIAEGYSVSREKKESFPLTVTSAQKNPTAFYLCASSTRQGNYEQYFGPGTRLTVT.

In this sample, this clone turned up a few times. The rearrangement uses TRBV13 and TRBJ1-6; D gene ambiguous. The germline CDR1 and CDR2 sequences are PRHDT and FYEKMQ (reference sequence). V was cut by 6 bases and J by 7 bases, with 7 bases left in between. This CDR3 comprises 12 residues. The CDR3 coding sequence is TGTGCCAGCAGTCTACGGAATTCACCCCTCCACTTT. It translates to CASSLRNSPLHF.

J is TRBJ1-4 and V is TRBV6-1; D uncertain. CDR1 is MNHNS, CDR2 SASEGT, per germline. Trimming took off 2 bases at V and 0 bases at J, with 10 bases between the two ends. The CDR3 is 16 residues long. The CDR3 sequence is CASSESSHPTNEKLFF. CDR3 nucleotide sequence: TGTGCCAGCAGTGAAAGCAGCCACCCAACTAATGAAAAACTGTTTTTT.

The chain has TRBV7-2 and TRBJ2-3, with TRBD1 as a possible D gene (8 bases). Between the trimmed V and J ends, which lost 6 bases and 7 bases, there was a span of 20 bases. Looked up from germline, CDR1 is SGHTA and CDR2 is FQGNSA. CDR3 size: 15 residues. Here the CDR3 DNA reads TGTGCCAGCAGTTTCGGACAGGGAGGGGGAAATACGCAGTATTTT. It codes for CASSFGQGGGNTQYF.

The V and J genes are TRBV7-2 and TRBJ2-7; possibly TRBD2 for D (6 bases). This CDR3 has 15 amino acids. The germline V gene has CDR1 SGHTA and CDR2 FQGNSA. The germline V and J ends were trimmed by 0 bases and 4 bases, with 13 bases remaining between them. The CDR3 reads CASSLAGTQPYEQYF. The CDR3 nucleotides read TGTGCCAGCAGCTTAGCGGGGACTCAGCCTTACGAGCAGTACTTC.

V and J are TRBV7-3 and TRBJ2-5, with 9 bases lining up with TRBD2. Germline trimming cut 3 bases from V and 4 bases from J; bases unmatched to any gene: 6. The V gene's germline CDR1 is SGHTA and CDR2 FQGTGA. The CDR3 consists of 15 residues. The CDR3 DNA is TGTGCCAGCAGCTTGGCGGGGGGGAGGTCAGAGACCCAGTACTTC. Its protein product is CASSLAGGRSETQYF.